This T cell receptor (beta chain) was captured by sequencing in a study of regulatory T cells in long-lasting Graves disease (dated by TCRdb to about 2021). For the study in its entirety: Persistent Graves' disease was defined as antithyroid drug treatment for over 5 years with persistently positive TSH receptor autoantibodies. This study used TCR sequencing and RNA sequencing of peripheral blood to compare persistent Graves' disease patients against newly diagnosed Graves' disease patients. The study was conducted in China and was registered as a clinical trial. TCR sequencing covered roughly 13 persistent and approximately 20 newly diagnosed Graves' disease patients, some 33 samples in total. In the clinical cohort, patients with persistent Graves' disease had used antithyroid drugs for an average of roughly 10 years.

Inclusive of the bounding cysteine and phenylalanine, the CDR3 is 15 residues long. Here the CDR3 DNA is all that survives: 45 bases in frame from base 1. Sequences ENHRY (CDR1) and SYGVKD (CDR2) are obtained from the germline V gene. The V and J ends are trimmed by 0 bases and 8 bases, leaving 16 bases between them. Concerning this clonotype itself: Its target antigen remains unknown. The input lacks base qualities; no much larger clone sits a single base away.

The full study reports these points: Sequencing and analysis were limited to the TCR beta chain. Only peripheral blood was studied, because thyroid tissue, the primary lesion, was inaccessible. The authors noted that the small sample size was a limitation that may lower accuracy. Persistent disease showed preferential use of TRBV28, TRBJ1-2 and TRBJ2-5, whereas newly diagnosed disease favored TRBV20-1 and TRBJ2-1. Compared with newly diagnosed patients, patients with persistent Graves' disease had lower TCR Shannon entropy and fewer highly expanded clones, which suggests clonal expansion. Patients with persistent disease shared more public clonotypes (roughly 2,900) than newly diagnosed patients did (nearly 1,000).

The time point label on this specimen signifies: persistent/refractory GD, antithyroid drugs over 5 years with positive TRAb. RNA was extracted from PBMCs in TRIzol for both TCR sequencing and RNA sequencing. The diagnosis of Graves' disease was made according to American Thyroid Association guidelines. The patients came from an endocrinology department in Xi'an, China. From each patient, approximately 10 milliliters of peripheral blood was collected into an EDTA anticoagulant tube. PBMCs were isolated by Ficoll Paque Plus density gradient separation without further T cell sorting. An Agilent 2100 Bioanalyzer and agarose gel were used to assess RNA quality, and a NanoDrop 2000 was used to measure RNA concentration. The library was produced with multiplex PCR. TCRdb lists the instrument as Illumina HiSeq 4000. To build TCR beta libraries, CDR3 regions were amplified by Arm-PCR using iRepertoire HTBI primers. Gel purification was performed on PCR products prior to sequencing. For the original study's pipeline: Across samples, around 58 TRBV and roughly 15 TRBJ segments were identified and used for gene usage analysis of CDR3 amino acid clonotypes. COPE and FqMerger were used to merge filtered high-quality paired reads into contigs. BLAST was used to align contigs to IMGT TRBV, TRBD and TRBJ reference genes, and CDR3 was defined according to IMGT. Highly expanded clones were defined as clonotypes with a frequency above 0.1%. Shannon entropy was used to measure repertoire diversity, and the Gini coefficient was used to measure V-J evenness. A clonotype found in more than one individual was treated as public. TCRdb redid the processing of the public reads, applying fastp at Q25 and MiXCR, and retained in-frame beta chains. Every distinct CDR3 protein forms one entry, paired with its most common genes and DNA. TCRdb, not the authors, supplied the V and J calls. The table for this sample lists 650,000 to 700,000 distinct CDR3 sequences; around 30% of them were counted only once. The top ten constitute under 55% of the sample.

The chain employs TRBV10-3 and TRBJ1-2, with the D gene not confidently named. The source of this sequence is a female donor with Graves disease. Specimen: peripheral blood mononuclear cells (PBMCs), collected when the disease was refractory, from a patient treated with antithyroid drugs. The CDR3 region: CAISESPGPEMGYTF. The nucleotide sequence reads as follows: TGTGCCATCAGTGAGTCTCCAGGACCGGAGATGGGCTACACCTTC.